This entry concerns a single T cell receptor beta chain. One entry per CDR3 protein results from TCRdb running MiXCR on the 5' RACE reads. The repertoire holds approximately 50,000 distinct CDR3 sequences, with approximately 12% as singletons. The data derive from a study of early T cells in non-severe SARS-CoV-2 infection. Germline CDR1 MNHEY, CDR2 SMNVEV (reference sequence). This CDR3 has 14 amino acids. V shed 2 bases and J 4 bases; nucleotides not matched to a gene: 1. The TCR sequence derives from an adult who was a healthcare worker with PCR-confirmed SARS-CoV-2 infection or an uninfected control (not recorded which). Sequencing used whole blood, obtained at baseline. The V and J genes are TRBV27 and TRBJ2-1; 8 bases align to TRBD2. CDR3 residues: CASSLASGYNEQFF. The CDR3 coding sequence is TGTGCCAGCAGTTTAGCTAGCGGGTACAATGAGCAGTTCTTC.